These 8 T cell receptor beta chains originate from one sample sequenced in a study of T cell changes during pregnancy in multiple sclerosis (dated by TCRdb to the late 2010s). The method behind the library was the immunoSEQ multiplex PCR assay. Imported from immuneACCESS, the table was reduced by TCRdb to in-frame sequences with V and J called. These copies leave out some clones; in studies compared against another copy, an unresolved V gene accounts for under half, and the cause of the remainder is not known. The sample table holds about 87,000 clones, of which 93% were seen once. The top ten constitute 1.3% to 1.5% of the sample. The sample was peripheral blood, taken in the third trimester of pregnancy. The receptors originated from a female donor in good health, enrolled as a control in a pregnancy study.

The chain joins TRBV27 to TRBJ2-3; D uncertain. V lost 5 bases and J lost 0, with 15 bases in between. Germline V gene data show CDR1 as MNHEY and CDR2 as SMNVEV (reference sequence). There are 16 residues in the CDR3. The CDR3 nucleotides are TGTGCCAGCAGTCAATACAGAAGTCCTAGCACAGATACGCAGTATTTT. Translating gives CASSQYRSPSTDTQYF.

The chain joins TRBV7-2 to TRBJ1-5; D gene unclear. The CDR3 loop spans 13 amino acids. From germline, CDR1 is SGHTA and CDR2 FQGNSA. V was trimmed by 4 bases and J by 4 bases, leaving 8 bases between them. CDR3 sequence reads: CASSSQVNQPQHF. In nucleotides, the CDR3 is TGTGCCAGCAGCTCCCAGGTGAATCAGCCCCAGCATTTT.

CDR3 bases: TGCGCCAGCAGATCCCAGGGACAGGGGGCCGAAGAGCAGTTCTTC. Its protein is CASRSQGQGAEEQFF. This chain links TRBV4-1 with TRBJ2-1; 12 bases agree with TRBD1. Germline assignment: CDR1 MGHRA and CDR2 YSYEKL. The CDR3 runs to 15 residues. J lost 10 bases, V lost 6 bases, and 10 bases had no gene match.

This chain joins TRBV7-2 and TRBJ2-5; the match to TRBD2 covers 7 bases. CDR1 and CDR2 from the germline V gene are SGHTA and FQGNSA. J was trimmed by 5 bases and V by 5 bases; bases with no gene match: 11. The CDR3 sequence is 15 residues long. The CDR3 region is CASSPPRGAGETQYF. CDR3 sequence (DNA): TGTGCCAGCAGCCCACCTAGGGGAGCGGGGGAGACCCAGTACTTC.

The rearrangement uses TRBV5-1 and TRBJ1-1; weak D call: TRBD1 (6 bases). V shed 1 base and J shed 5 bases, with 18 bases lying between them. Germline-derived CDR1 and CDR2 are SGHRS and YFSETQ. The CDR3 extends over 16 amino acids. The CDR3 region has the DNA TGCGCCAGCAGCTTGAACCCGCGGGGGGCGGGAACTGAAGCTTTCTTT. This codes for CASSLNPRGAGTEAFF.

V is TRBV19 and J is TRBJ1-2, with TRBD1 as a possible D gene (6 bases). The germline gives CDR1 LNHDA, CDR2 SQIVND (reference sequence). CDR3 size: 14 residues. With 5 bases removed from V and 0 bases from J, the gap between germline ends came to 10 bases. The CDR3 bases are TGTGCCAGTAGTTGGACAGAGACTAACTATGGCTACACCTTC. Its translation: CASSWTETNYGYTF.

The CDR3 DNA follows: TGTGCCAGCAGCGTACAGGGACGGAGCTACGAGCAGTACTTC. Translated, it gives CASSVQGRSYEQYF. The chain is built from TRBV11-1 and TRBJ2-7; tentative D call: TRBD1 (6 bases). Germline V gene sequence: CDR1 SGHAT, CDR2 FQDESV (reference sequence). V shed 5 bases and J shed 3 bases, with 14 bases lying between them. The length of the CDR3 is 14 residues.

This chain joins TRBV2 and TRBJ2-1; the match to TRBD2 covers 9 bases. V was pared by 6 bases and J by 7 bases, with 7 bases of the junction left unmatched. The CDR3 totals 14 residues. The germline V gene has CDR1 SNHLY and CDR2 FYNNEI. The CDR3 loop reads CASRLAGPGNEQFF. The CDR3 DNA reads as TGTGCCAGCAGGCTAGCGGGACCGGGGAATGAGCAGTTCTTC.